The present T cell receptor beta chain was sequenced within a study of shared clonotypes between healthy human individuals. Terminally differentiated effector memory CD45RA+ cells were excluded from the naive CD8 cells, which were CD45RO-negative and positively selected for CCR7. The germline V gene encodes CDR1 SGHTA and CDR2 FQGNSA. V was pared by 5 bases and J by 10 bases, with 19 bases of the junction left unmatched. The CDR3 contains 17 residues. TCRdb keeps only in-frame clones here, not all; method: immunoSEQ multiplex PCR. This table holds about 2.1 million clones, 85% to 95% found once. The rearrangement links TRBV7-2 to TRBJ1-5; 8 bases match TRBD1. This TCR was sampled from a man aged 18 to 30 in good health. Some clones in this sample may be carry-over from other donors' samples. Sequenced sample: naive CD8+ T cells from PBMCs. CDR3 bases: TGTGCCAGCAGCCCCCAACCCAAAACAGGGGGTCTTTTTCCCCAGCATTTT. It yields the protein CASSPQPKTGGLFPQHF.